The clone carrying this T cell receptor (beta chain) was found many times. The data originate from a study of T-cell reconstitution after alpha-beta-depleted transplantation in children. Unmatched junction bases numbered 6, after V lost 0 bases and J lost 0 bases. CDR3 length: 17 amino acids. Germline CDR1 LGHNA, CDR2 YNFKEQ. Preparing the TCRbeta library involved the use of unique molecular identifiers. TCRdb used MiXCR to reprocess the PCR reads, holding one entry per CDR3 protein. This table has roughly 49,000 distinct CDR3 sequences, about a tenth appearing once. This TCR was recovered from a male patient aged 2 to 9 who had a stem cell transplant for chronic granulomatous disease, so the T cells may come from the graft donor. This specimen consisted of PBMCs, mostly from graft donor cells, obtained 60 days after TCRalphabeta/CD19-depleted stem cell transplant. The rearrangement joins TRBV4-2 to TRBJ2-3, with 7 bases fitting TRBD2. The CDR3 DNA reads as TGTGCCAGCAGCCAAGATCTCCTAGCGGAAAGCACAGATACGCAGTATTTT. Amino acid sequence: CASSQDLLAESTDTQYF.